Sequencing of this TCR beta chain was carried out in a study of T cell changes during pregnancy in multiple sclerosis. V was pared by 1 base and J by 2 bases, with 14 bases between. This CDR3 has 16 residues. In germline, CDR1 is MNHNS, CDR2 SASEGT. Sequencing was performed with immunoSEQ multiplex PCR; in TCRdb, only in-frame clones are kept and a portion is missing. Of about 87,000 clones in the sample, just under 95% were seen once. This chain uses TRBV6-1 with TRBJ1-2; D may be TRBD1 (5 bases). The sample was peripheral blood, taken in the third trimester of pregnancy. This TCR was sampled from a female donor in good health, enrolled as a control in a pregnancy study. The CDR3 nucleotides read TGTGCCAGCAGTGAAGTAGGTACAGGCACCAACTATGGCTACACCTTC. This codes for CASSEVGTGTNYGYTF.